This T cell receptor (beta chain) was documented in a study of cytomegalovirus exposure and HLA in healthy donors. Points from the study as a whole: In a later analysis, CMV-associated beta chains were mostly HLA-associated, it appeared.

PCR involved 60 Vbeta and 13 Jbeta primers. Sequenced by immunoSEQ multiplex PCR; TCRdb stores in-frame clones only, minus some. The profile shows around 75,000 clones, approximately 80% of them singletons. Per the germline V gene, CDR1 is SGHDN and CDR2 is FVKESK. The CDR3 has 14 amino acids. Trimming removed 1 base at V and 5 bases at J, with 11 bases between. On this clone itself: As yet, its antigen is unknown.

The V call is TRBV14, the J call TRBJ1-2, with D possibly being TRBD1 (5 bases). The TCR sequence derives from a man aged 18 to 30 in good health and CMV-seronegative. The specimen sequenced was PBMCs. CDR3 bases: TGTGCCAGCAGCCAAGGTTACAGGTCATATGGCTACACCTTC. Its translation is CASSQGYRSYGYTF.